This TCR beta chain was captured in a study of CD8+ T cells in alopecia areata (dated by TCRdb to the late 2010s). Regarding the research as a whole: The treated patients, all with moderate-to-severe alopecia areata, were enrolled in an open-label pilot trial of oral tofacitinib given at 5 to 10 mg twice daily. Tofacitinib was given for 6 to 18 months, followed by 6 months of follow-up off drug to assess delayed response and recurrence. To study T cell clonal expansion in alopecia areata, the researchers applied high-throughput TCRbeta sequencing to both the C3H/HeJ mouse model and human patients. On the human side, TCRbeta sequencing was run on scalp tissue and on sorted CD4+ and CD8+ peripheral blood T cells from healthy controls and from alopecia areata patients with either patchy or totalis/universalis disease. Biopsies were taken from tofacitinib-treated patients at baseline and again at 4 and 24 weeks into treatment, and several of those patients also had a later scalp biopsy. Scalp clonality was compared across normal scalp (n=4), patchy alopecia areata scalp (n=8), and alopecia totalis/universalis scalp (n=8). RNA was extracted with the PAXgene miRNA kit for fixed scalp, the miRNeasy kit for PBMCs, and the RNeasy kit for mouse skin. TCRbeta CDR3 regions were amplified by immunoSEQ multiplex PCR with 35 Vbeta forward and 13 Jbeta reverse primers.

Study-wide findings and limitations: TCR sequences shared between patients were less clear than in mice, possibly partly because of HLA diversity in the patient population. Lesional scalp, especially in alopecia totalis/universalis, showed higher clonality and more expanded CD8+ clones than normal scalp, suggesting antigenic drive. Unlike mouse skin, where gammadelta T cells dominate, normal human skin contains resident alphabeta T cells that get sequenced too, which complicates analysis of the scalp TCR repertoire.

The time point label on this specimen signifies: baseline before oral tofacitinib. Lesional scalp punch biopsies and peripheral blood were collected from alopecia areata patients. PBMCs were isolated by density centrifugation and stained for CD3, CD4 and CD8, after which CD4+ and CD8+ T cells were sorted on a FACSAria. CDR1 and CDR2, per the germline V gene, are ENHRY and SYGVKD. Trimming takes 4 bases from V and 2 bases from J, and the germline ends sit 15 bases apart. The CDR3 goes from the cysteine to the phenylalanine over 15 residues. Kept here is only the CDR3 DNA, which spans 45 bases and is read in frame from base 1. Library preparation used the immunoSEQ multiplex PCR assay. RNA was extracted from all samples and reverse transcribed into cDNA, which served as template for TCR sequencing. SuperScript III was used to make first-strand cDNA, primed with a 2:1 mix of oligo-dT and random hexamers. A synthetic immune receptor repertoire was used to measure amplification bias, and any remaining bias was corrected computationally. In the source study's methods: Raw reads were preprocessed to remove errors, and CDR3 was defined by IMGT conventions from the conserved cysteine to phenylalanine. To get clonality, Shannon entropy was normalized by log2 of the number of productive unique TCRs and the result was subtracted from 1. CD4 or CD8 identity of scalp clones was inferred by cross-referencing scalp TCRbeta sequences with sorted blood CD4 and CD8 repertoires. TCRdb took over this immuneACCESS table, retaining in-frame rearrangements with V and J assigned. Such tables are incomplete; in checked studies, under half of the missing clones stem from an unresolved V gene, and the remainder is unexplained. Clone size and V and J calls were adopted from that table, with D and trimming inferred from the DNA. A total of 150,000 to 200,000 clones appear in this sample, roughly 60% of them only once. The ten largest clones add up to about 1.7% of the sample.

With regard to this clone: It lacks a known antigen. Base-call qualities are not available, and no considerably larger clone is one nucleotide away.

The sequence is built from TRBV10-3 and TRBJ2-7, and perhaps TRBD2 as D gene, on 7 matching bases. The origin of this receptor is a human donor with alopecia areata. The sequencing used CD4+ T cells sorted from blood, collected at week 0. In nucleotides, the sequence is TGTGCCATCAGTGGAGGGGGAGGGACCACCTACGAGCAGTACTTC. Translation gives CAISGGGGTTYEQYF.